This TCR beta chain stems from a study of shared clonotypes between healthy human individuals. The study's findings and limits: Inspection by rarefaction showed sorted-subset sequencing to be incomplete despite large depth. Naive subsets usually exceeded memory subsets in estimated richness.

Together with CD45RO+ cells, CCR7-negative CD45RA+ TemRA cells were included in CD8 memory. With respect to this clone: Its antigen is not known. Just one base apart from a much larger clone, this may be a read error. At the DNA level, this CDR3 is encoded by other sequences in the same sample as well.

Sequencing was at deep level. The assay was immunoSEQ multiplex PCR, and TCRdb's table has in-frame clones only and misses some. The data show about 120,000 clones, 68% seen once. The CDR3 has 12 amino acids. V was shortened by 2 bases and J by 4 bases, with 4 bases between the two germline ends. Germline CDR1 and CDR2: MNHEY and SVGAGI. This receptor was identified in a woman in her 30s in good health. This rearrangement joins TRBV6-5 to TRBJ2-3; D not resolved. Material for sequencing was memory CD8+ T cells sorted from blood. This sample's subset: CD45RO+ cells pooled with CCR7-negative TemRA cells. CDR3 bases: TGTGCCAGCAGTTACGGTCCAGATACGCAGTATTTT. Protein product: CASSYGPDTQYF.